Listed below are T cell receptor beta chains from one sample, sequenced in a study of T-cell reconstitution after alpha-beta-depleted transplantation in children. TCRdb passed the PCR reads through MiXCR, listing each CDR3 protein once. The profile shows under 400,000 distinct CDR3 sequences, 23% of them singletons. The sequenced sample was PBMCs, mostly from graft donor cells, obtained 180 days after TCRalphabeta/CD19-depleted stem cell transplant. These receptors all stem from a male patient younger than 18 who had a stem cell transplant for acute lymphoblastic leukemia, so the T cells may come from the graft donor. Each CDR3 is given with its conserved first and last residue. Fields, in order: J gene, D gene, V gene, clone size, CDR3 protein, CDR3 DNA. A D gene is named only where the DNA matches it firmly. A row's size may be missing; if present it is once, few, many or a size class.

J gene: TRBJ1-3
D gene: NA
V gene: TRBV20-1
clone size: few
CDR3 protein: CSALTINTIYF
CDR3 DNA: TGCAGTGCCCTGACGATCAACACCATATATTTT

J gene: TRBJ2-7
D gene: NA
V gene: TRBV5-1
clone size: many
CDR3 protein: CASSLGTGVTYEQYF
CDR3 DNA: TGCGCCAGCAGCTTGGGAACGGGAGTTACCTACGAGCAGTACTTC

J gene: TRBJ1-2
D gene: NA
V gene: TRBV18
clone size: few
CDR3 protein: CASSPGQTNYGYTF
CDR3 DNA: TGTGCCAGCTCACCCGGACAGACTAACTATGGCTACACCTTC

J gene: TRBJ1-1
D gene: NA
V gene: TRBV5-1
clone size: NA
CDR3 protein: CASSSHINTEAFF
CDR3 DNA: TGCGCCAGCAGCTCTCATATCAACACTGAAGCTTTCTTT

J gene: TRBJ2-3
D gene: NA
V gene: TRBV18
clone size: NA
CDR3 protein: CASSPGISTDTQYF
CDR3 DNA: TGTGCCAGCTCACCAGGTATTAGCACAGATACGCAGTATTTT

J gene: TRBJ2-7
D gene: NA
V gene: TRBV20-1
clone size: NA
CDR3 protein: CSAIPSDATYEQYF
CDR3 DNA: TGCAGTGCTATACCGTCTGATGCCACCTACGAGCAGTACTTC

J gene: TRBJ1-2
D gene: NA
V gene: TRBV6-2/TRBV6-3
clone size: few
CDR3 protein: CASKGRGEGTF
CDR3 DNA: TGTGCCAGCAAGGGACGAGGGGAGGGGACCTTC

J gene: TRBJ1-3
D gene: NA
V gene: TRBV28
clone size: NA
CDR3 protein: CAGVSGNTIYF
CDR3 DNA: TGTGCCGGAGTCTCTGGAAACACCATATATTTT

J gene: TRBJ2-5
D gene: TRBD2
V gene: TRBV2
clone size: NA
CDR3 protein: CASSGGLAQETQYF
CDR3 DNA: TGTGCCAGCAGTGGGGGACTAGCGCAGGAGACCCAGTACTTC

J gene: TRBJ1-2
D gene: NA
V gene: TRBV7-9
clone size: NA
CDR3 protein: CASSSRSGTLHGGYTF
CDR3 DNA: TGTGCCAGCAGCTCCCGCTCCGGGACTCTCCACGGTGGCTACACCTTC

J gene: TRBJ2-7
D gene: NA
V gene: TRBV9
clone size: NA
CDR3 protein: CASSALQGANYEQYF
CDR3 DNA: TGTGCCAGCAGCGCCTTACAGGGTGCCAACTACGAGCAGTACTTC

J gene: TRBJ1-6
D gene: NA
V gene: TRBV5-1
clone size: few
CDR3 protein: CASREEGGTPLHF
CDR3 DNA: TGCGCCAGCAGGGAAGAAGGGGGGACACCCCTCCACTTT

J gene: TRBJ2-2
D gene: NA
V gene: TRBV3-1
clone size: few
CDR3 protein: CASSPPGLSEGGELFF
CDR3 DNA: TGTGCCAGCAGCCCTCCGGGACTCAGTGAGGGCGGGGAGCTGTTTTTT

J gene: TRBJ2-3
D gene: NA
V gene: TRBV29-1
clone size: NA
CDR3 protein: CSVDGRTTHSGTDTQYF
CDR3 DNA: TGCAGCGTTGATGGCAGGACCACTCATTCAGGAACAGATACGCAGTATTTT

J gene: TRBJ2-1
D gene: TRBD2
V gene: TRBV9
clone size: NA
CDR3 protein: CASSSPSLAGGPGNEQFF
CDR3 DNA: TGTGCCAGCAGCTCCCCTTCACTAGCGGGAGGGCCAGGCAATGAGCAGTTCTTC

J gene: TRBJ2-5
D gene: NA
V gene: TRBV27
clone size: NA
CDR3 protein: CASWGQGFVQETQYF
CDR3 DNA: TGTGCCAGCTGGGGGCAGGGGTTCGTCCAAGAGACCCAGTACTTC

J gene: TRBJ2-3
D gene: TRBD1
V gene: TRBV7-8
clone size: NA
CDR3 protein: CASRSARAGGPDAQYF
CDR3 DNA: TGTGCCAGCAGATCCGCACGGGCAGGGGGTCCAGATGCGCAGTATTTT

J gene: TRBJ2-2
D gene: NA
V gene: TRBV4-1
clone size: few
CDR3 protein: CASSHPRDNSGELFF
CDR3 DNA: TGCGCCAGCAGCCACCCCAGGGACAATTCCGGGGAGCTGTTTTTT

J gene: TRBJ2-3
D gene: TRBD2
V gene: TRBV27
clone size: NA
CDR3 protein: CASSLGLDLDTQYF
CDR3 DNA: TGTGCCAGCAGTTTAGGACTAGACCTAGATACGCAGTATTTT

J gene: TRBJ2-1
D gene: NA
V gene: TRBV5-1
clone size: many
CDR3 protein: CASRGYEQFF
CDR3 DNA: TGCGCCAGCAGGGGGTATGAGCAGTTCTTC

J gene: TRBJ2-5
D gene: NA
V gene: TRBV7-9
clone size: few
CDR3 protein: CASSFGQETQYF
CDR3 DNA: TGTGCCAGCAGCTTCGGCCAAGAGACCCAGTACTTC

J gene: TRBJ1-1
D gene: NA
V gene: TRBV20-1
clone size: few
CDR3 protein: CSARSLTGSHTEAFF
CDR3 DNA: TGCAGTGCTAGATCCCTAACAGGGTCCCACACTGAAGCTTTCTTT

J gene: TRBJ2-7
D gene: TRBD2
V gene: TRBV27
clone size: NA
CDR3 protein: CASSPGTSGRTRYEQYF
CDR3 DNA: TGTGCCAGCAGTCCTGGGACTAGCGGGAGAACGAGGTACGAGCAGTACTTC

J gene: TRBJ2-1
D gene: TRBD2
V gene: TRBV12-3/TRBV12-4
clone size: NA
CDR3 protein: CASSSRGASGSRYNEQFF
CDR3 DNA: TGTGCCAGCAGTTCTCGGGGGGCTAGCGGGAGTCGGTACAATGAGCAGTTCTTC

J gene: TRBJ2-7
D gene: NA
V gene: TRBV12-3/TRBV12-4
clone size: few
CDR3 protein: CASSFNPYYEQYF
CDR3 DNA: TGTGCCAGCAGTTTCAATCCGTACTACGAGCAGTACTTC

J gene: TRBJ2-4
D gene: NA
V gene: TRBV3-1
clone size: few
CDR3 protein: CASSPSFLAKNIQYF
CDR3 DNA: TGTGCCAGCAGCCCGAGTTTTCTAGCCAAAAACATTCAGTACTTC